The 20 T cell receptor beta chains below all came from one sample that was sequenced in a study of CD8 T cells in ankylosing spondylitis. TCRdb redid the calling of the 5' RACE reads with MiXCR, one entry per CDR3 protein. Of nearly 350,000 distinct CDR3 sequences in the sample, approximately 15% were seen once. The sample taken for sequencing was blood, either unsorted or a sorted T cell fraction (not recorded which). These receptors all stem from a male donor with ankylosing spondylitis or in good health (not recorded which).

This clonotype has only a few counts. The J gene is TRBJ2-2, the V gene TRBV5-5; 9 bases fit TRBD1. V shed 2 bases, J shed 2 bases, and the junction held 7 bases outside the gene matches. The length of the CDR3 is 17 residues. Per the germline V gene, CDR1 is SGHKS and CDR2 is YYEKEE (reference sequence). CDR3 sequence reads: CASSFSRDRVNTGELFF. The CDR3 nucleotides read TGTGCCAGCAGCTTTTCCCGGGACAGGGTAAACACCGGGGAGCTGTTTTTT.

This clonotype was observed a few times. The CDR3 nucleotides are TGCGCCAGCAGCTTGGAGATAGCGGGGGGTCGGGCCCTCGAGCAGTACTTC. It is translated as CASSLEIAGGRALEQYF. The chain links TRBV5-1 to TRBJ2-7; 10 nucleotides agree with TRBD2. Germline values: CDR1 SGHRS, CDR2 YFSETQ. After removal of 0 bases from V and 6 bases from J, the junction contained 12 bases not matched to a gene. CDR3 size: 17 residues.

This clonotype was seen more than once but under ten times. The chain joins TRBV4-1 to TRBJ1-2; D is possibly TRBD1 (6 bases). This CDR3 region has 16 residues. Per germline, CDR1 MGHRA and CDR2 YSYEKL. V dropped 4 bases and J dropped 4 bases, with 19 bases sitting between them. As DNA, the CDR3 is TGCGCCAGCAGCCTTCCGGCACAGGGAGGCAGCTATGGCTACACCTTC. Translating gives CASSLPAQGGSYGYTF.

This clonotype was detected only a few times. The chain combines TRBV18 with TRBJ2-3; no definite D call. Germline CDR1 and CDR2: KGHSH and LQKENI. The CDR3 contains 12 residues. V was shortened by 2 bases and J by 5 bases, with 5 bases between the two germline ends. CDR3 protein: CASSPWGDTQYF. The DNA for the CDR3 is TGTGCCAGCTCACCATGGGGAGATACGCAGTATTTT.

Ten or more counts support this clonotype. The chain links TRBV6-5 to TRBJ1-1; D possibly corresponds to TRBD1 (5 bases). Germline CDR1 reads MNHEY; CDR2 reads SVGAGI. Trimming removed 2 bases at V and 5 bases at J, with 9 bases between. This CDR3 contains 13 residues. CDR3 bases: TGTGCCAGCAGTTACGGCAGGGAGACTGAAGCTTTCTTT. It translates to CASSYGRETEAFF.

This chain connects TRBV3-1 to TRBJ2-1; D gene uncertain. Germline lookup yields CDR1 LGHDT and CDR2 YNNKEL (reference sequence). CDR3 length equals 12 residues. V dropped 3 bases and J dropped 9 bases, with 9 bases sitting between them. CDR3 sequence (DNA): TGTGCCAGCAGCCATATTTCGCGTGAGCAGTTCTTC. Amino acid sequence: CASSHISREQFF.

This clonotype turned up a few times. V usage is TRBV7-8 and J usage is TRBJ2-3; D is possibly TRBD1 or TRBD2 (5 bases each). The CDR3 consists of 12 residues. The germline V gene has CDR1 SGHVS and CDR2 FQNEAQ. V lost 10 bases, J lost 4 bases, and 12 bases lay in between. CDR3 residues: CATARGPDTQYF. The CDR3 DNA follows: TGTGCCACCGCGAGGGGCCCAGATACGCAGTATTTT.

This clonotype was counted ten times or more. The genes are TRBV12-3 or TRBV12-4 and TRBJ1-3, with D tentatively TRBD1 (6 bases). The CDR3 has 15 residues. Trimming removed 6 bases from V and 1 base from J, with 13 bases in between. CDR3 DNA sequence: TGTGCCAGCAGCCTTCTAGGGGGATCTGGAAACACCATATATTTT. Its protein is CASSLLGGSGNTIYF.

This chain uses TRBV29-1 with TRBJ2-2; D not resolved. This CDR3 has 13 amino acids. Germline CDR1 SQVTM, CDR2 ANQGSEA. The CDR3 here is CSISKEVTGELFF. The CDR3 coding sequence is TGCTCAATTTCGAAAGAGGTTACCGGGGAGCTGTTTTTT.

This clonotype was seen a handful of times. The rearrangement joins TRBV25-1 to TRBJ2-7, with TRBD1 matching over 8 bases. This CDR3 has 13 amino acids. Germline CDR1 MGHDK, CDR2 SYGVNS. The ends lost 6 bases at V and 2 bases at J; junction bases unmatched: 3. This CDR3 is CASSGQGAYEQYF. The CDR3 DNA follows: TGTGCCAGCAGCGGACAGGGCGCCTACGAGCAGTACTTC.

V usage is TRBV6-5 and J usage is TRBJ2-2; 13 bases agree with TRBD2. The germline gives CDR1 MNHEY, CDR2 SVGAGI. This CDR3 has 19 residues. V lost 0 bases to trimming and J lost 1 base; unmatched junction nucleotides: 5. The CDR3 protein is CASSYSRGTSGVNTGELFF. The CDR3 DNA follows: TGTGCCAGCAGTTACTCGAGAGGGACTAGCGGGGTGAACACCGGGGAGCTGTTTTTT.

This rearrangement joins TRBV6-1 to TRBJ1-2; the D is unclear. The CDR3 length is 15 residues. Trimming pared 3 bases from V and 3 bases from J, leaving 14 bases between. Looked up from germline, CDR1 is MNHNS and CDR2 is SASEGT. CDR3 loop: CASSDTPSPYYGYTF. In nucleotides, the CDR3 is TGTGCCAGCAGTGACACTCCATCCCCCTACTATGGCTACACCTTC.

This clonotype was counted many times. The V gene is TRBV29-1, the J gene TRBJ1-1, with D uncertain. Trimming cost V 0 bases and J 0 bases, with 5 bases left between them. This CDR3 region has 13 residues. CDR1 is SQVTM, CDR2 ANQGSEA, per germline. CDR3 bases: TGCAGCGTTGAAGAAATAGTGAACACTGAAGCTTTCTTT. It specifies CSVEEIVNTEAFF.

The sample holds many counts of this clonotype. This sequence joins TRBV7-2 and TRBJ2-2; 8 bases align to TRBD2. The CDR3 is 15 residues long. The ends lost 6 bases at V and 4 bases at J; junction bases unmatched: 7. The V gene's germline CDR1 is SGHTA and CDR2 FQGNSA. As DNA, the CDR3 is TGTGCCAGCAGTTCTAGCGGGCAGTCCACCGGGGAGCTGTTTTTT. As protein: CASSSSGQSTGELFF.

This clonotype occurred many times. The chain couples TRBV2 to TRBJ2-7; D perhaps matches TRBD1 (6 bases). The CDR3 loop spans 12 amino acids. Germline CDR1 is SNHLY and CDR2 is FYNNEI. V was shortened by 8 bases and J by 3 bases, with 11 bases between the two germline ends. The CDR3 region is CASSTGNYEQYF. The CDR3 bases are TGTGCCAGCTCTACAGGGAACTACGAGCAGTACTTC.

At least ten counts were recorded for this clonotype. The chain is built from TRBV12-3 or TRBV12-4 and TRBJ1-5; 7 bases fit TRBD1. Trimming cost V 6 bases and J 5 bases; bases outside gene matches: 16. The CDR3 totals 17 residues. CDR3: CASSRAVAGGGDQPQHF. In DNA, the CDR3 is TGTGCCAGCAGCCGGGCGGTGGCAGGGGGAGGCGATCAGCCCCAGCATTTT.

In its sample, this clonotype was seen a few times. The chain carries TRBV10-3 and TRBJ2-7; 8 positions agree with TRBD2. V gave up 6 bases and J gave up 0 bases; unmatched junction bases: 4. The V gene's germline CDR1 is ENHRY and CDR2 SYGVKD. This CDR3 region has 14 residues. This chain's CDR3 is CAIRARGGSYEQYF. The CDR3 DNA reads TGTGCCATCAGGGCCCGGGGGGGCTCCTACGAGCAGTACTTC.

This clonotype has just a few counts. The V call is TRBV6-5, the J call TRBJ1-5; D ambiguous. Trimming took off 2 bases at V and 0 bases at J, with 5 bases between the two ends. Germline V gene lookup returns CDR1 MNHEY and CDR2 SVGAGI. This CDR3 contains 14 residues. CDR3 coding DNA: TGTGCCAGCAGTTACGCAGGTAGCAATCAGCCCCAGCATTTT. Translating it yields CASSYAGSNQPQHF.

This clonotype was detected a few times. V usage is TRBV10-3 and J usage is TRBJ1-2; D is possibly TRBD1 (6 bases). The CDR3 spans 13 residues. CDR1 is ENHRY, CDR2 SYGVKD, per germline. The ends were cut back, 7 bases at V and 3 bases at J, with 12 bases in the middle. CDR3 protein: CAIKLAGDYGYTF. The CDR3 DNA follows: TGTGCCATCAAACTAGCAGGGGACTATGGCTACACCTTC.

The rearrangement links TRBV5-1 to TRBJ1-2; unclear D gene. The CDR3 covers 16 residues. The ends were cut back, 0 bases at V and 4 bases at J, with 16 bases in the middle. Germline V lookup: CDR1 SGHRS, CDR2 YFSETQ. CDR3 coding DNA: TGCGCCAGCAGCTTGGACGGCGACAACCCTCTCTATGGCTACACCTTC. Residues: CASSLDGDNPLYGYTF. The full variable domain, rest sourced from reference TRBV5-1 and TRBJ1-2, is KAGVTQTPRYLIKTRGQQVTLSCSPISGHRSVSWYQQTPGQGLQFLFEYFSETQRNKGNFPGRFSGRQFSNSRSEMNVSTLELGDSALYLCASSLDGDNPLYGYTFGSGTRLTVV.